This T cell receptor beta chain was identified during a study of CD8+ T cells in alopecia areata. Once RNA had been extracted, it was reverse transcribed into cDNA to act as the sequencing template. TCRdb's copy holds only in-frame clones and misses some; the assay was immunoSEQ multiplex PCR. The sample includes 290,000 or so clones, none of them occurring once. This clone was seen a handful of times. Mouse gene names apply. The sequenced fragment ends 4 residues before the CDR3 boundary, so the rest is inferred from the germline J gene. The sample carries other DNA sequences with the same CDR3. The study sorted pooled cutaneous lymph node cells by CD4, CD8alpha, NKG2D, NKG2ACE and other markers. Germline V gene lookup returns CDR1 NNHDY and CDR2 SYVADS. V was pared by 5 bases and J by 0 bases, with 6 bases of the junction left unmatched. The CDR3 length is 15 residues.

This sequence joins TRBV13-3 and TRBJ1-2, with 8 bases aligning to TRBD1. The source is a C3H/HeJ mouse with alopecia areata. Strain haplotype at MHC: H2-k. The sample was CD4+ T cells sorted from a lymph node. The CDR3 DNA, read in part, is TGTGCCAGCAGCCCCGGACAGGGCGCAAACTCC. It yields the protein CASSPGQGANS. The whole CDR3 sequence is CASSPGQGANSDYTF.